This T cell receptor (beta chain) originates from a study of blood T cell repertoires in COVID-19. The data were produced by immunoSEQ multiplex PCR, yet TCRdb's version contains in-frame clones alone and is incomplete. The sample has around 210,000 clones; 65% to 90% are singletons. The ends lost 2 bases at V and 0 bases at J; junction bases unmatched: 14. CDR3 length equals 18 residues. Per the germline V gene, CDR1 is SQVTM and CDR2 is ANQGSEA. Source material: peripheral blood. The origin of this receptor is a middle-aged man with COVID-19, enrolled during active disease. This chain uses TRBV29-1 with TRBJ1-1; 8 bases map to TRBD1. CDR3 sequence: CSVETFTGTGGMNTEAFF. As DNA, the CDR3 is TGCAGCGTTGAAACATTCACCGGGACAGGAGGCATGAACACTGAAGCTTTCTTT.